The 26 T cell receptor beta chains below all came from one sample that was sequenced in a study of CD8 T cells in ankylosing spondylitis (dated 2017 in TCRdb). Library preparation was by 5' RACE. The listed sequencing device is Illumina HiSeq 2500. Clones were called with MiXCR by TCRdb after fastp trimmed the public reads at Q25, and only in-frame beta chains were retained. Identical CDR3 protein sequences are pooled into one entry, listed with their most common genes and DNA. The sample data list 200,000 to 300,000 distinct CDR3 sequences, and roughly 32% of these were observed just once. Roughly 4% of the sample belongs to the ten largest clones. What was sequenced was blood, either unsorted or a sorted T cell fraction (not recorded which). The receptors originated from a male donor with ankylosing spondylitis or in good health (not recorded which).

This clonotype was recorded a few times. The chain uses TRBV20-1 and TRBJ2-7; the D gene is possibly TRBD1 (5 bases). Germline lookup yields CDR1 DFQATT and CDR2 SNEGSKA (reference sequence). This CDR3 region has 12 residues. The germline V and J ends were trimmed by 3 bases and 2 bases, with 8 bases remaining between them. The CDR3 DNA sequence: TGCAGTGCTAGGAACAGGCCCTACGAGCAGTACTTC. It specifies CSARNRPYEQYF.

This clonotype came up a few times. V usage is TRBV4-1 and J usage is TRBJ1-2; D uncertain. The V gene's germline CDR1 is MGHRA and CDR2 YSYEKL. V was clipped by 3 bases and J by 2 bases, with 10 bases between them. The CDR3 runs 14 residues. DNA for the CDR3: TGCGCCAGCAGCCAGCTGGTAGGGAACTATGGCTACACCTTC. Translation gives CASSQLVGNYGYTF.

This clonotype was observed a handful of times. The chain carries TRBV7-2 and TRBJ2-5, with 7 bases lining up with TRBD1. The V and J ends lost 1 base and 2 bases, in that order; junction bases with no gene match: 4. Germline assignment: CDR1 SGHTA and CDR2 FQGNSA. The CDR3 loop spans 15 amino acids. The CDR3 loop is CASSLGGQDQETQYF. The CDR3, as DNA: TGTGCCAGCAGCTTAGGCGGACAGGATCAAGAGACCCAGTACTTC.

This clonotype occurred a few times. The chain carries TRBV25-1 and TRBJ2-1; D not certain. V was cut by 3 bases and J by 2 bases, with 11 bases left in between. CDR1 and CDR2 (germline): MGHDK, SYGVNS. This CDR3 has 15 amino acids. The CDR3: CASSDAVTTYNEQFF. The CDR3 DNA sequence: TGTGCCAGCAGTGACGCGGTCACCACCTACAATGAGCAGTTCTTC.

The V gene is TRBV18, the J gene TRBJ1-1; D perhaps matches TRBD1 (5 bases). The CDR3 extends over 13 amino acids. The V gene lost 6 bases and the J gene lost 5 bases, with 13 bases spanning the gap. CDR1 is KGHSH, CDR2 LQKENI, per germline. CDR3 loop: CASSESGRTEAFF. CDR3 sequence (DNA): TGTGCCAGCTCCGAATCAGGGAGGACTGAAGCTTTCTTT.

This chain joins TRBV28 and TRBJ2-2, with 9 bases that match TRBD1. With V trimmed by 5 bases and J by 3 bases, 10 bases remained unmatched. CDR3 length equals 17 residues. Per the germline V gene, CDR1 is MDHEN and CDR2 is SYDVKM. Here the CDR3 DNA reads TGTGCCAGCAGTATCTTCCCGGGACAGGGTGACACCGGGGAGCTGTTTTTT. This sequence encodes CASSIFPGQGDTGELFF.

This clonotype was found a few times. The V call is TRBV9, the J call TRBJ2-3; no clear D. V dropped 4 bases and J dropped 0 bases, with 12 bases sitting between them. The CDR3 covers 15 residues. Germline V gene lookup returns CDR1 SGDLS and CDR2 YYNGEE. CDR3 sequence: CASSPRAWSTDTQYF. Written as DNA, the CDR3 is TGTGCCAGCAGCCCCCGGGCCTGGAGCACAGATACGCAGTATTTT. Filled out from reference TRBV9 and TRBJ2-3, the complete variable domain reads DSGVTQTPKHLITATGQRVTLRCSPRSGDLSVYWYQQSLDQGLQFLIQYYNGEERAKGNILERFSAQQFPDLHSELNLSSLELGDSALYFCASSPRAWSTDTQYFGPGTRLTVL.

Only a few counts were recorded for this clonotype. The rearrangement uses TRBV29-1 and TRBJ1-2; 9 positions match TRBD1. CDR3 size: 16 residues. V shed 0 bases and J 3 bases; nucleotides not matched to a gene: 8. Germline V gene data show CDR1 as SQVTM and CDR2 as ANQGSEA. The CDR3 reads CSVEDTGQGLDYGYTF. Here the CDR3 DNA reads TGCAGCGTTGAAGATACCGGACAGGGGTTGGACTATGGCTACACCTTC.

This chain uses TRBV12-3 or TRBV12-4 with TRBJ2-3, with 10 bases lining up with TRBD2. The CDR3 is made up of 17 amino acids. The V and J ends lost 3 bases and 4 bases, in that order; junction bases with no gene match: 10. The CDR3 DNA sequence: TGTGCCAGCAGTTTTTCTCTGGGACTAGCGTTCGCAGATACGCAGTATTTT. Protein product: CASSFSLGLAFADTQYF.

The CDR3 DNA sequence: TGCAGCGTTGAAGATTCCAGTCTACGGGATGGCTACACCTTC. Translated: CSVEDSSLRDGYTF. The chain carries TRBV29-1 and TRBJ1-2; D call uncertain. Trimming cost V 0 bases and J 6 bases, with 14 bases left between them. The CDR3 contains 14 residues. Germline CDR1 reads SQVTM; CDR2 reads ANQGSEA. Using reference TRBV29-1 and TRBJ1-2 for the parts outside the CDR3, the full variable domain is SAVISQKPSRDICQRGTSLTIQCQVDSQVTMMFWYRQQPGQSLTLIATANQGSEATYESGFVIDKFPISRPNLTFSTLTVSNMSPEDSSIYLCSVEDSSLRDGYTFGSGTRLTVV.

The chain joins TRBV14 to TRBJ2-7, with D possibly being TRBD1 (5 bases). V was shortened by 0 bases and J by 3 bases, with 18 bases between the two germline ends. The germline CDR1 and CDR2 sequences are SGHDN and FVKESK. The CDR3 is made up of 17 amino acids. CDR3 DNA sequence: TGTGCCAGCAGCCAAGAGGTCAGCCCAGGGTACAGCTACGAGCAGTACTTC. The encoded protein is CASSQEVSPGYSYEQYF. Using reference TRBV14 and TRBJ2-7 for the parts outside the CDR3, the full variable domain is EAGVTQFPSHSVIEKGQTVTLRCDPISGHDNLYWYRRVMGKEIKFLLHFVKESKQDESGMPNNRFLAERTGGTYSTLKVQPAELEDSGVYFCASSQEVSPGYSYEQYFGPGTRLTVT.

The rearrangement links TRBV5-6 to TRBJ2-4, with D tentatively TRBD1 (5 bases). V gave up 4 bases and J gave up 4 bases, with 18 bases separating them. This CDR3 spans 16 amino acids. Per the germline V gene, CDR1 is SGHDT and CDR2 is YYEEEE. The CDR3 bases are TGTGCCAGCAGCGAAAGACAGTCCCGCCTTAAAAACATTCAGTACTTC. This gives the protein CASSERQSRLKNIQYF. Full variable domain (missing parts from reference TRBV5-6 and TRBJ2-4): DAGVTQSPTHLIKTRGQQVTLRCSPKSGHDTVSWYQQALGQGPQFIFQYYEEEERQRGNFPDRFSGHQFPNYSSELNVNALLLGDSALYLCASSERQSRLKNIQYFGAGTRLSVL.

CDR3 region: CASSRVQGARNEQFF. The CDR3 region has the DNA TGCGCCAGCAGCCGGGTTCAGGGGGCGAGGAATGAGCAGTTCTTC. The chain links TRBV5-1 to TRBJ2-1; TRBD1 agrees at 8 bases. J was trimmed by 7 bases and V by 4 bases; bases with no gene match: 10. The CDR3 totals 15 residues. Germline CDR1 SGHRS, CDR2 YFSETQ.

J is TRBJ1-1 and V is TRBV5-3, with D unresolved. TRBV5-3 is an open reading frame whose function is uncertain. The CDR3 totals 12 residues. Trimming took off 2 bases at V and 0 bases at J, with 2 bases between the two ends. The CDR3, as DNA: TGTGCCAGAAGCTTCATGAACACTGAAGCTTTCTTT. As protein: CARSFMNTEAFF.

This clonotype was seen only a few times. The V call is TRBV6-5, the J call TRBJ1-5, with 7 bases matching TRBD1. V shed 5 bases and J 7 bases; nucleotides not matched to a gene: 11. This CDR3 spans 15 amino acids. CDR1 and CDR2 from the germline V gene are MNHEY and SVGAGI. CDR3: CASSPSTGTGQPQHF. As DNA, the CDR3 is TGTGCCAGCAGTCCCTCGACAGGGACCGGGCAGCCCCAGCATTTT.

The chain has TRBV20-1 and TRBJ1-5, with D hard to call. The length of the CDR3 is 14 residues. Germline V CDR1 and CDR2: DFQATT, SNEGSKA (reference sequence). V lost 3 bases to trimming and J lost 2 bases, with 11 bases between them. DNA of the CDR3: TGCAGTGCTAGTAGGACTGACGGCAATCAGCCCCAGCATTTT. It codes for CSASRTDGNQPQHF.

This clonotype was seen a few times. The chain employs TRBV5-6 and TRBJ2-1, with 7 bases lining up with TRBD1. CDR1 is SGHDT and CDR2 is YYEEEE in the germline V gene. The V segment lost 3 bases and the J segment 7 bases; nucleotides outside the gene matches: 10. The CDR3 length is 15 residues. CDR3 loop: CASSSPSTGINEQFF. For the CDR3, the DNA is TGTGCCAGCAGCTCCCCCTCGACAGGGATTAATGAGCAGTTCTTC.

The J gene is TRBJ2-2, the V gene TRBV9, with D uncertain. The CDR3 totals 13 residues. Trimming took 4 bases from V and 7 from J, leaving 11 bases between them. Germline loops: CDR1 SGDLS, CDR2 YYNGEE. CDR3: CASSPDVIGELFF. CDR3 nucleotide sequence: TGTGCCAGCAGCCCAGACGTTATCGGGGAGCTGTTTTTT.

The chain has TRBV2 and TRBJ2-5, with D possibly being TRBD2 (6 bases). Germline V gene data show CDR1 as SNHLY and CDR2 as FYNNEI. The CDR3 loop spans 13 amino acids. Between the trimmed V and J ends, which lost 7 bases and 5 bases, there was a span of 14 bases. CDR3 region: CASKASVGETQYF. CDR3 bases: TGTGCCAGCAAGGCTAGCGTGGGCGAGACCCAGTACTTC.

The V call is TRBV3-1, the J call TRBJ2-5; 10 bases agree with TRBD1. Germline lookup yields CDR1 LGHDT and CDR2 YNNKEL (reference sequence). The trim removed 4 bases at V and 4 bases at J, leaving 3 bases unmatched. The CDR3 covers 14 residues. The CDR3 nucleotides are TGTGCCAGCAGCCCCGGGACAGGGGCAGAGACCCAGTACTTC. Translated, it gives CASSPGTGAETQYF.

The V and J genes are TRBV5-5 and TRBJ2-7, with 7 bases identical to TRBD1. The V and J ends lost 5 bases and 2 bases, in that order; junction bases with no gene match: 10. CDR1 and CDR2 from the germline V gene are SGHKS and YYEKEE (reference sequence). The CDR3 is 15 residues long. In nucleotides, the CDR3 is TGTGCCAGCAGACCCGGGACAGTACTTACCTACGAGCAGTACTTC. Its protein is CASRPGTVLTYEQYF.

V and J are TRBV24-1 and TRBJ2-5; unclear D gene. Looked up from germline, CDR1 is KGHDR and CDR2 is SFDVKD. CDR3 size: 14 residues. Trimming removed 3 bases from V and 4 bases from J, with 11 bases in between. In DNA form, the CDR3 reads TGTGCCACCAGTGATCTTAGGGTATCAGAGACCCAGTACTTC. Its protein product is CATSDLRVSETQYF.

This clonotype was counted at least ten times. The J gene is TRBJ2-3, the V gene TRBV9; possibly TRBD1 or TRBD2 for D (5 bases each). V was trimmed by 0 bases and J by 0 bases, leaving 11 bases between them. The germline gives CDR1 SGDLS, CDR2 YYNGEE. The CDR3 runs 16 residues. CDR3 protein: CASSVVGVWSTDTQYF. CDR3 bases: TGTGCCAGCAGCGTAGTGGGGGTCTGGAGCACAGATACGCAGTATTTT. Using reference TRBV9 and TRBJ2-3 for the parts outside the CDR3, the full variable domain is DSGVTQTPKHLITATGQRVTLRCSPRSGDLSVYWYQQSLDQGLQFLIQYYNGEERAKGNILERFSAQQFPDLHSELNLSSLELGDSALYFCASSVVGVWSTDTQYFGPGTRLTVL.

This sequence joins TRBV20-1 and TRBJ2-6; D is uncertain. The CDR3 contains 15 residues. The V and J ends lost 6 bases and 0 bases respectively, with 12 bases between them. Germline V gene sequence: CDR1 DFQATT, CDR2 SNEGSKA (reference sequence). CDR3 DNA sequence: TGCAGTGCCGAGACTCGACCCTCTGGGGCCAACGTCCTGACTTTC. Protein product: CSAETRPSGANVLTF.

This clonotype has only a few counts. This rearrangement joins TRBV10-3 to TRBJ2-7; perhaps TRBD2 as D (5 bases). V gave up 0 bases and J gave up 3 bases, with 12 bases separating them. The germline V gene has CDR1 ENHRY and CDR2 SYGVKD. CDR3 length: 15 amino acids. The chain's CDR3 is CAISESPLEGYEQYF. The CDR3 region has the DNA TGTGCCATCAGTGAGTCGCCCCTAGAGGGCTACGAGCAGTACTTC.

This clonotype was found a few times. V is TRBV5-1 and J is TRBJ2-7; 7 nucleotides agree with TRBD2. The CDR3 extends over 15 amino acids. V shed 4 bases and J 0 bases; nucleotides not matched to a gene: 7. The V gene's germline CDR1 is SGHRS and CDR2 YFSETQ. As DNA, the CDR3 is TGCGCCAGCAGCCACGCCGGGAGGAGCTCCTACGAGCAGTACTTC. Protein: CASSHAGRSSYEQYF.